A few counts support the clone carrying this TCR beta chain. The sample belongs to a study of blood T cell repertoires in COVID-19. Trimming pared 4 bases from V and 3 bases from J, leaving 9 bases between. CDR3 length: 13 residues. Germline-derived CDR1 and CDR2 are KGHSH and LQKENI. Original processing notes: Using reference gene primer amplification, nucleated cell counts were estimated. Produced via immunoSEQ multiplex PCR; TCRdb's table is partial and in-frame only. Clone size and the V and J calls come from that table; the DNA yielded D and trimming. The data show about 220,000 clones, around 87% seen once.

This TCR derives from a woman aged 25-40 years who had recovered from COVID-19. V is TRBV18 and J is TRBJ1-1, with D unclear. Specimen: peripheral blood. This CDR3 reads CASSQGADTEAFF. The CDR3 DNA reads TGTGCCAGCTCACAGGGAGCGGACACTGAAGCTTTCTTT.